This T cell receptor beta chain was sequenced for a study of CD8+ T cells in alopecia areata. In the study overall: Graft recipients were roughly 6-10-week-old female C3H/HeJ mice, and donor skin originated from roughly 6-13-month-old C3H/HeJ mice with spontaneous alopecia. Whole-study results and caveats: Higher clonality was seen in lesional scalp than in normal scalp, especially in alopecia totalis/universalis. Scalp repertoires also include resident alphabeta T cells from normal skin. Patients displayed less clarity in TCR sharing than mice, a finding possibly related to HLA.

With regard to this clone: Its antigen is currently unknown. Gene names and germline match the mouse. Read coverage stops 4 residues before the CDR3 terminus; the germline J gene supplies the remainder. In the same sample, other DNA sequences code for this CDR3.

Once RNA had been extracted, it was reverse transcribed into cDNA to act as the sequencing template. TCRdb's copy holds only in-frame clones and misses some; the assay was immunoSEQ multiplex PCR. The repertoire consists of over 250,000 clones, none detected only once. Cells pooled from cutaneous lymph nodes were sorted on CD4, CD8alpha, NKG2D, NKG2ACE and other markers. The CDR3 runs to 13 residues. Trimming removed 0 bases from V and 3 bases from J, with 5 bases in between. Germline loops: CDR1 NSHNY, CDR2 SYGAGN. The V and J genes are TRBV13-1 and TRBJ2-5, with no clear D. The receptor's source is a C3H/HeJ mouse with alopecia areata. Strain haplotype (MHC): H2-k. Sequenced material: CD4+ T cells sorted from a lymph node. CDR3 protein: CASSDDRQDTQYF. The sequenced CDR3 bases are TGTGCCAGCAGTGATGACAGACAAGAC.